This is a list of T cell receptor beta chains from one sample in a study of cytomegalovirus exposure and HLA in healthy donors. Some clones are missing from TCRdb's copy, which holds only in-frame ones; the method was immunoSEQ multiplex PCR. The sample holds under 75,000 clones; about 95% are singletons and the top ten take roughly 6.6%. Sequencing used PBMCs. Every receptor here comes from a woman in her late teens or twenties in good health and CMV-seropositive. Each CDR3 is given with its conserved first and last residue. A D gene is named only where the DNA matches it firmly. Clone size is not always given. Where it is, it says once, few, many or a class for expanded clones.

once TRBJ2-3 TRBV5-1 TRBD2 CASSQQGGGATDTQYF TGCGCCAGCAGCCAGCAAGGCGGGGGGGCCACAGATACGCAGTATTTT
- TRBJ2-5 TRBV4-2 - CASSRGLQETQYF TGTGCCAGCAGCCGAGGACTCCAAGAGACCCAGTACTTC
- TRBJ1-6 TRBV7-3 - CASSPNSNSPLHF TGTGCCAGCAGCCCTAACTCCAATTCACCCCTCCACTTT
- TRBJ2-7 TRBV18 TRBD1 CASSPYGTGVVEQYF TGTGCCAGCTCACCTTACGGGACAGGGGTTGTCGAGCAGTACTTC
- TRBJ1-1 TRBV15 TRBD1 CATSPDRDNTEAFF TGTGCCACCAGCCCCGACAGGGATAACACTGAAGCTTTCTTT
- TRBJ1-5 TRBV18 - CASSREVGHQPQHF TGTGCCAGCTCACGGGAAGTGGGGCATCAGCCCCAGCATTTT
- TRBJ2-3 TRBV10-3 TRBD2 CATSIRTSGVTDTQYF TGTGCCACTAGCATAAGGACTAGCGGGGTCACAGATACGCAGTATTTT
- TRBJ2-3 TRBV2 - CASSWDLSTDTQYF TGTGCCAGCAGTTGGGACTTGAGCACAGATACGCAGTATTTT
- TRBJ1-4 TRBV27 TRBD1 CASSWDRGREKLFF TGTGCCAGCAGTTGGGACAGGGGAAGGGAAAAACTGTTTTTT
- TRBJ2-7 TRBV27 TRBD1 CASSLGTGNSYEQYF TGTGCCAGCAGTTTAGGGACAGGGAACTCCTACGAGCAGTACTTC
- TRBJ1-2 TRBV7-9 TRBD1 CASSSPGTGFRVANYGYTF TGTGCCAGCAGCTCGCCCGGGACAGGGTTTCGGGTAGCTAACTATGGCTACACCTTC
few TRBJ2-7 TRBV28 TRBD1 CASSPLGTGVDEQYF TGTGCCAGCAGTCCTCTTGGGACAGGGGTCGACGAGCAGTACTTC
- TRBJ1-3 TRBV6-1 TRBD1 CASRATGTGNTIYF TGTGCCAGCAGGGCGACAGGGACTGGAAACACCATATATTTT
- TRBJ2-4 TRBV18 - CASSPTGSEGYF TGTGCCAGCTCACCGACGGGGTCCGAAGGGTACTTC
- TRBJ1-1 TRBV5-1 TRBD1 CASSKQGDLGTEAFF TGCGCCAGCAGTAAACAGGGGGACTTAGGCACTGAAGCTTTCTTT
- TRBJ2-1 TRBV7-8 TRBD2 CASSRLAGGEQFF TGTGCCAGCAGCCGACTAGCGGGCGGTGAGCAGTTCTTC
- TRBJ2-3 TRBV4-1 - CASSQDRSTDTQYF TGCGCCAGCAGCCAAGACCGGAGCACAGATACGCAGTATTTT
- TRBJ1-1 TRBV27 - CASSTTRGVAFF TGTGCCAGCAGTACCACCCGCGGGGTCGCTTTCTTT
- TRBJ1-5 TRBV5-5 TRBD1 CASSPRTGSNQPQHF TGTGCCAGCAGCCCTAGGACAGGGAGCAATCAGCCCCAGCATTTT
- TRBJ1-5 TRBV27 TRBD1 CASSLNRGQALGNQPQHF TGTGCCAGCAGTTTAAACAGGGGGCAGGCGTTGGGCAATCAGCCCCAGCATTTT
- TRBJ1-1 TRBV10-3 - CAIRAPGFWEAFF TGTGCCATCAGGGCACCAGGGTTCTGGGAAGCTTTCTTT
- TRBJ2-3 TRBV5-1 - CASSLLIGGTTDTQYF TGCGCCAGCAGCTTGTTAATCGGGGGTACCACAGATACGCAGTATTTT
- TRBJ2-7 TRBV28 - CASTPMRGPSYEQYF TGTGCCAGCACCCCTATGCGAGGGCCATCCTACGAGCAGTACTTC
- TRBJ2-3 TRBV25-1 TRBD1 CASSDRGTDTQYF TGTGCCAGCAGCGACAGGGGAACAGATACGCAGTATTTT
- TRBJ1-1 TRBV5-1 TRBD1 CASSYGDRGEFDTEAFF TGCGCCAGCAGTTACGGGGACAGGGGGGAATTTGACACTGAAGCTTTCTTT
- TRBJ1-1 TRBV5-1 - CASSPGHPNTEAFF TGCGCCAGCAGCCCGGGACACCCGAACACTGAAGCTTTCTTT
few TRBJ2-7 TRBV5-1 TRBD2 CASQRTSGARSEQYF TGCGCCAGCCAAAGGACTAGCGGGGCAAGGAGCGAGCAGTACTTC
once TRBJ1-5 TRBV19 - CASSILLESNQPQHF TGTGCCAGTAGTATTCTACTAGAAAGCAATCAGCCCCAGCATTTT
- TRBJ1-4 TRBV5-1 TRBD1 CASSFGGQVQEKLFF TGCGCCAGCAGCTTTGGGGGACAGGTTCAGGAAAAACTGTTTTTT
- TRBJ1-4 TRBV28 - CASISQGNTNEKLFF TGTGCCAGCATTTCCCAGGGGAATACTAATGAAAAACTGTTTTTT
- TRBJ2-5 TRBV30 TRBD2 CAWGGGAGGLSETQYF TGTGCCTGGGGCGGGGGGGCGGGGGGGCTCTCGGAGACCCAGTACTTC
- TRBJ2-2 TRBV5-5 - CASSFTGMNTGELFF TGTGCCAGCAGCTTCACGGGTATGAACACCGGGGAGCTGTTTTTT
- TRBJ2-5 TRBV5-4 TRBD2 CASSLGTVAGVRETQYF TGTGCCAGCAGCTTGGGTACGGTAGCGGGGGTCCGGGAGACCCAGTACTTC
- TRBJ1-1 TRBV6-5 - CASSYSRNTEAFF TGTGCCAGCAGTTACTCGAGAAACACTGAAGCTTTCTTT
- TRBJ2-1 TRBV9 - CASSASDEQFF TGTGCCAGCAGCGCCTCAGATGAGCAGTTCTTC
few TRBJ2-1 TRBV7-2 - CASSPYNEQFF TGTGCCAGCAGCCCGTACAATGAGCAGTTCTTC
- TRBJ2-2 TRBV7-8 TRBD1 CASSSRGTGETGELFF TGTGCCAGCAGCTCTAGGGGGACAGGCGAAACCGGGGAGCTGTTTTTT
- TRBJ1-1 TRBV4-2 - CASSPSYTGGTEAFF TGTGCCAGCAGCCCCTCCTATACAGGCGGCACTGAAGCTTTCTTT
- TRBJ2-7 TRBV11-2 - CASSLEEGNNYEQYF TGTGCCAGCAGCTTAGAGGAGGGGAACAACTACGAGCAGTACTTC
- TRBJ1-6 TRBV5-1 - CASSLESSYNSPLHF TGCGCCAGCAGCTTGGAGAGCTCCTATAATTCACCCCTCCACTTT
- TRBJ1-1 TRBV27 - CASSLFSNPSLRYRLENTEAFF TGTGCCAGCAGTTTGTTTTCAAACCCCTCGTTGAGATACAGGCTCGAGAACACTGAAGCTTTCTTT
- TRBJ2-7 TRBV6-5 TRBD1 CASRPRQGALYEQYF TGTGCCAGCAGACCCAGACAGGGGGCCTTATACGAGCAGTACTTC
once TRBJ2-5 TRBV11-2 - CASSLEGGQMETQYF TGTGCCAGCAGCTTAGAGGGGGGACAGATGGAGACCCAGTACTTC
- TRBJ2-1 TRBV5-1 - CASSLLDPIGSYNEQFF TGCGCCAGCAGCTTACTAGACCCTATCGGGTCCTACAATGAGCAGTTCTTC
- TRBJ1-2 TRBV28 - CASSLNYYGYTF TGTGCCAGCAGTTTAAACTACTATGGCTACACCTTC
- TRBJ1-2 TRBV7-6 - CVSSSLRLYGYTF TGTGTCAGCAGCTCGCTACGATTGTATGGCTACACCTTC
- TRBJ1-1 TRBV2 TRBD1 CASSRQGENTEAFF TGTGCCAGCAGCCGACAGGGGGAGAACACTGAAGCTTTCTTT
- TRBJ1-3 TRBV30 - CAWNRPRSSGNTIYF TGTGCCTGGAACAGGCCCCGTAGCTCTGGAAACACCATATATTTT